This T cell receptor (beta chain) appears in the sequencing data of a study of T cell responses to AZD1222 COVID-19 vaccine. Whole-study results and caveats: Donors were chiefly white British, with a greater number of females, and clonal diversity was perhaps underestimated.

Details on this clone: Antigen: not known.

Germline trimming cut 2 bases from V and 4 bases from J; bases unmatched to any gene: 5. CDR1 and CDR2 (germline): SGHRS, YFSETQ. The CDR3 runs 15 residues. Profiled with immunoSEQ multiplex PCR; TCRdb holds only in-frame clones, not every one. Of 150,000 to 200,000 clones listed, approximately 95% are singletons. Specimen: peripheral blood, collected 28 days after the second dose of the MenACWY control vaccine. The receptor was derived from an adult who received the MenACWY meningococcal vaccine as a control. The gene calls are TRBV5-1 and TRBJ2-1, with 8 bases lining up with TRBD2. In DNA form, the CDR3 reads TGCGCCAGCAGCTTACGGGGGGGCCGGTACAATGAGCAGTTCTTC. Amino acid sequence: CASSLRGGRYNEQFF. Full variable domain (outside the CDR3, taken from reference TRBV5-1 and TRBJ2-1): KAGVTQTPRYLIKTRGQQVTLSCSPISGHRSVSWYQQTPGQGLQFLFEYFSETQRNKGNFPGRFSGRQFSNSRSEMNVSTLELGDSALYLCASSLRGGRYNEQFFGPGTRLTVL.